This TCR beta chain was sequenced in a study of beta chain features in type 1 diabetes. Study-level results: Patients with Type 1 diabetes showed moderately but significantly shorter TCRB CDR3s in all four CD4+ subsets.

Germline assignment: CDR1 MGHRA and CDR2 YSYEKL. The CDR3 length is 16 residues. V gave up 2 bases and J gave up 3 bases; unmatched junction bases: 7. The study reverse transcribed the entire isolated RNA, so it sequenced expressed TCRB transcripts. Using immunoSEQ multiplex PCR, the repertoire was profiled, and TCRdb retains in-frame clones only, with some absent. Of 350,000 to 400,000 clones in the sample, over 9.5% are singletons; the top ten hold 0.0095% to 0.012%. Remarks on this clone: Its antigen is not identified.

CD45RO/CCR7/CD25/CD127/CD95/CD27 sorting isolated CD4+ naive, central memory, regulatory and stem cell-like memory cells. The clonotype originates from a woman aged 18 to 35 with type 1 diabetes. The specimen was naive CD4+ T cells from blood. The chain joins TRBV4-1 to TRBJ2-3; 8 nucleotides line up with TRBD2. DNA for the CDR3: TGCGCCAGCAGCCAATTAGCGGGACGGGGGACAGATACGCAGTATTTT. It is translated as CASSQLAGRGTDTQYF.